These 31 T cell receptor beta chains share one sample of origin, sequenced in a study of CD8 T cells in ankylosing spondylitis. Study observations and caveats: Blood from ankylosing spondylitis patients appeared to carry a characteristic roughly 8-variant TCR beta motif.

TCRdb redid the calling of the 5' RACE reads with MiXCR, one entry per CDR3 protein. The repertoire holds 100,000 to 150,000 distinct CDR3 sequences, with roughly 15% as singletons. These receptors' antigens are unknown. The source material was blood, either unsorted or a sorted T cell fraction (not recorded which). Receptors originate from a male donor with ankylosing spondylitis.

The sample holds a few counts of this clonotype. The chain recombines TRBV9 with TRBJ2-2; a possible D gene is TRBD2 (5 bases). CDR3 length equals 14 residues. Germline V gives CDR1 SGDLS, CDR2 YYNGEE. The germline V and J ends were trimmed by 1 base and 2 bases, with 6 bases remaining between them. The chain's CDR3 is CASSVSGNTGELFF. Here the CDR3 DNA reads TGTGCCAGCAGCGTAAGCGGAAACACCGGGGAGCTGTTTTTT.

This clonotype was observed a single time. This chain uses TRBV27 with TRBJ2-1, with D possibly TRBD2 on 6 matching bases. There are 14 residues in the CDR3. Looked up from germline, CDR1 is MNHEY and CDR2 is SMNVEV (reference sequence). V was pared by 4 bases and J by 5 bases, with 12 bases between. The CDR3, as DNA: TGTGCCAGCAGTTCCGGGACTCCCCACAATGAGCAGTTCTTC. Translated: CASSSGTPHNEQFF.

This clonotype was seen ten or more times. This rearrangement joins TRBV27 to TRBJ1-1; D is possibly TRBD1 (5 bases). In germline, CDR1 is MNHEY, CDR2 SMNVEV (reference sequence). With 2 bases removed from V and 2 bases from J, the gap between germline ends came to 9 bases. This CDR3 contains 14 residues. DNA of the CDR3: TGTGCCAGCAGTTTAGTGCAGGGTAACACTGAAGCTTTCTTT. Residues: CASSLVQGNTEAFF.

This clonotype was seen more than once but under ten times. V is TRBV7-9 and J is TRBJ2-1, with 9 bases that match TRBD2. The CDR3 sequence is 16 residues long. With V trimmed by 5 bases and J by 0 bases, 5 bases remained unmatched. CDR1 and CDR2 (germline): SEHNR, FQNEAQ (reference sequence). The DNA for the CDR3 is TGTGCCAGCAGCCCTAGGACTAGCGACTCCTACAATGAGCAGTTCTTC. Amino acids: CASSPRTSDSYNEQFF. The full variable domain, with the rest looked up from reference TRBV7-9 and TRBJ2-1, is DTGVSQNPRHKITKRGQNVTFRCDPISEHNRLYWYRQTLGQGPEFLTYFQNEAQLEKSRLLSDRFSAERPKGSFSTLEIQRTEQGDSAMYLCASSPRTSDSYNEQFFGPGTRLTVL.

This clonotype has just a few counts. The V and J genes are TRBV9 and TRBJ1-6; 7 positions match TRBD1. Germline CDR1 is SGDLS and CDR2 is YYNGEE. With V trimmed by 5 bases and J by 7 bases, 3 bases remained unmatched. The CDR3 is made up of 13 amino acids. The CDR3 here is CASRGTENSPLHF. The DNA of the CDR3 is TGTGCCAGCAGAGGGACAGAAAATTCACCCCTCCACTTT.

This clonotype was seen only a few times. V is TRBV20-1 and J is TRBJ2-7; 8 bases fit TRBD2. With 4 bases clipped from V and 2 bases from J, the junction kept 4 bases outside the gene matches. CDR3 length: 13 amino acids. The germline V gene encodes CDR1 DFQATT and CDR2 SNEGSKA (reference sequence). The CDR3 protein is CSAMTSEAYEQYF. In nucleotides, the CDR3 is TGCAGTGCTATGACTAGCGAGGCCTACGAGCAGTACTTC.

The V gene is TRBV25-1, the J gene TRBJ1-2; D unresolved. V lost 4 bases, J lost 7 bases, and 4 bases lay in between. In germline, CDR1 is MGHDK, CDR2 SYGVNS. The CDR3 has 10 residues. CDR3: CASSAGGYTF. The CDR3 DNA reads TGTGCCAGCAGTGCAGGTGGCTACACCTTC.

CDR3 residues: CASSLVWRQASSGNTIYF. The CDR3 bases are TGTGCCAGCAGCTTGGTTTGGAGACAGGCCTCCTCTGGAAACACCATATATTTT. The V and J genes are TRBV5-6 and TRBJ1-3; a weak D match, TRBD1 (6 bases). Trimming pared 0 bases from V and 0 bases from J, leaving 16 bases between. This CDR3 is built from 18 residues. Per germline, CDR1 SGHDT and CDR2 YYEEEE. The full variable domain, rest sourced from reference TRBV5-6 and TRBJ1-3, is DAGVTQSPTHLIKTRGQQVTLRCSPKSGHDTVSWYQQALGQGPQFIFQYYEEEERQRGNFPDRFSGHQFPNYSSELNVNALLLGDSALYLCASSLVWRQASSGNTIYFGEGSWLTVV.

This clonotype was observed a handful of times. The gene calls are TRBV11-2 and TRBJ2-3; 11 positions match TRBD2. The CDR3 totals 16 residues. The V gene end was trimmed by 3 bases and the J gene end by 2 bases; junction bases not matched to a gene: 4. Germline V gene sequence: CDR1 SGHAT, CDR2 FQNNGV. DNA of the CDR3: TGTGCCAGCAGCTTCCTAGCGGGAGGCAACACAGATACGCAGTATTTT. This sequence encodes CASSFLAGGNTDTQYF.

The CDR3 bases are TGTGCCAGCAGCTTAGATCGCCCCCTCCTGATATCCAGCTACGAGCAGTACTTC. Translating gives CASSLDRPLLISSYEQYF. This chain joins TRBV11-2 and TRBJ2-7; D ambiguous. The V end lost 0 bases, the J end lost 3 bases, and 21 bases lay between the germline ends. Germline loops: CDR1 SGHAT, CDR2 FQNNGV. This CDR3 is 18 amino acids long.

The V and J genes are TRBV7-3 and TRBJ2-4; 7 nucleotides align to TRBD2. V trimming: 1 base; J trimming: 8 bases; junction bases outside the gene matches: 5. Per germline, CDR1 SGHTA and CDR2 FQGTGA. This CDR3 comprises 14 residues. For the CDR3, the DNA is TGTGCCAGCAGCTTAAGCGGGGGAAGGGACATTCAGTACTTC. Protein sequence: CASSLSGGRDIQYF.

The chain couples TRBV6-1 to TRBJ2-1, with 7 bases identical to TRBD2. Germline CDR1 MNHNS, CDR2 SASEGT. After removal of 10 bases from V and 8 bases from J, the junction contained 11 bases not matched to a gene. The CDR3 extends over 13 amino acids. CDR3 sequence: CATGLGVVDEQFF. In DNA, the CDR3 is TGTGCCACCGGACTAGGGGTTGTGGATGAGCAGTTCTTC.

This clonotype was seen only a few times. The V and J genes are TRBV2 and TRBJ2-7; maybe TRBD1 (6 bases). The germline V gene encodes CDR1 SNHLY and CDR2 FYNNEI. The CDR3 contains 14 residues. Trimming removed 0 bases at V and 6 bases at J, with 12 bases between. The CDR3 region is CASSEAIQGGEQYF. For the CDR3, the DNA is TGTGCCAGCAGTGAAGCGATACAGGGCGGCGAGCAGTACTTC.

The V gene is TRBV20-1, the J gene TRBJ2-1; 11 bases align to TRBD2. CDR1 and CDR2 (germline): DFQATT, SNEGSKA (reference sequence). CDR3 length equals 16 residues. V lost 0 bases and J lost 3; bases outside the gene matches: 4. DNA for the CDR3: TGCAGTGCTAGAGACTTTAGCGGGAGGGACTACAATGAGCAGTTCTTC. Amino acids: CSARDFSGRDYNEQFF.

The chain is built from TRBV5-1 and TRBJ2-5; a possible D gene is TRBD1 (6 bases). The CDR3 totals 19 residues. CDR1 is SGHRS, CDR2 YFSETQ, per germline. Trimming left V 1 base short and J 3 bases short, with 25 bases between. CDR3 sequence: CASSLKWPRTDDQEETQYF. The CDR3 DNA reads TGCGCCAGCAGCTTGAAATGGCCCCGGACAGACGACCAAGAAGAGACCCAGTACTTC.

This clonotype was seen a handful of times. The chain couples TRBV4-2 to TRBJ2-7; 7 nucleotides match TRBD1. Germline lookup yields CDR1 LGHNA and CDR2 YNFKEQ. V lost 1 base, J lost 4 bases, and 7 bases stayed unmatched. This CDR3 comprises 15 residues. DNA for the CDR3: TGTGCCAGCAGCCAAGTAAGGACAGGCCCTTACGAGCAGTACTTC. It encodes CASSQVRTGPYEQYF.

This clonotype was observed a few times. The V call is TRBV7-3, the J call TRBJ2-1, with 11 bases identical to TRBD2. The V segment lost 0 bases and the J segment 6 bases; nucleotides outside the gene matches: 10. This CDR3 spans 18 amino acids. Germline CDR1 and CDR2: SGHTA and FQGTGA. The CDR3 DNA is TGTGCCAGCAGCTTAACCGATTTTATAGCGGGAGGGCTCAATGAGCAGTTCTTC. Translating gives CASSLTDFIAGGLNEQFF.

Only a few counts were recorded for this clonotype. The V gene is TRBV5-1, the J gene TRBJ1-2, with D perhaps TRBD1 (5 bases). Trimming left V 4 bases short and J 0 bases short, with 16 bases between. This CDR3 contains 16 residues. From germline, CDR1 is SGHRS and CDR2 YFSETQ. The CDR3, as DNA: TGCGCCAGCAGCCCCCCAGGGCCCCTGACTAACTATGGCTACACCTTC. Protein sequence: CASSPPGPLTNYGYTF.

This clonotype occurred a few times. The chain joins TRBV9 to TRBJ1-1; D call uncertain. The CDR3 length is 14 residues. V was trimmed by 0 bases and J by 1 base, leaving 7 bases between them. Germline V CDR1 and CDR2: SGDLS, YYNGEE. CDR3 residues: CASSVVDWNTEAFF. The CDR3 nucleotides read TGTGCCAGCAGCGTAGTGGACTGGAACACTGAAGCTTTCTTT. The full variable domain, completed using reference TRBV9 and TRBJ1-1, is DSGVTQTPKHLITATGQRVTLRCSPRSGDLSVYWYQQSLDQGLQFLIQYYNGEERAKGNILERFSAQQFPDLHSELNLSSLELGDSALYFCASSVVDWNTEAFFGQGTRLTVV.

The gene calls are TRBV4-3 and TRBJ2-3; the match to TRBD1 covers 7 bases. CDR3 size: 14 residues. CDR1 is LGHNA, CDR2 YSLEER, per germline. Trimming took 5 bases from V and 5 from J; bases not matched to a gene: 7. This CDR3 is CASSTRQGRDTQYF. The CDR3 coding sequence is TGCGCCAGCAGCACTCGACAGGGTCGAGATACGCAGTATTTT.

The chain joins TRBV7-2 to TRBJ2-1, with D maybe TRBD2 (6 bases). With 2 bases removed from V and 4 bases from J, the gap between germline ends came to 21 bases. This CDR3 has 18 residues. In germline, CDR1 is SGHTA, CDR2 FQGNSA. The CDR3 sequence is CASSLTTGEGTTYNEQFF. The DNA of the CDR3 is TGTGCCAGCAGCTTAACGACGGGAGAGGGTACGACGTACAATGAGCAGTTCTTC.

The rearrangement uses TRBV20-1 and TRBJ2-7; 10 bases are a match to TRBD1. Germline trimming cut 6 bases from V and 3 bases from J; bases unmatched to any gene: 11. The CDR3 spans 15 residues. The germline V gene encodes CDR1 DFQATT and CDR2 SNEGSKA (reference sequence). As DNA, the CDR3 is TGCAGTGCCAAGAACGGGACAGGGGCCCTCTACGAGCAGTACTTC. Protein product: CSAKNGTGALYEQYF.

Ten or more counts support this clonotype. The rearrangement uses TRBV11-2 and TRBJ2-1; 10 positions match TRBD2. This CDR3 is 18 amino acids long. V trimming: 5 bases; J trimming: 0 bases; junction bases outside the gene matches: 10. Germline V CDR1 and CDR2: SGHAT, FQNNGV. CDR3 loop: CASSNPLAGPPSYNEQFF. In DNA, the CDR3 is TGTGCCAGCAGCAATCCACTAGCGGGGCCACCCTCCTACAATGAGCAGTTCTTC.

This clonotype was detected only a few times. The genes are TRBV9 and TRBJ2-1, with TRBD2 matching over 7 bases. Trimming at V came to 0 bases and at J to 8 bases, leaving 11 bases not matched to a gene. Germline CDR1 SGDLS, CDR2 YYNGEE. The CDR3 has 16 residues. The CDR3 reads CASSVGSSGAEDEQFF. CDR3 nucleotide sequence: TGTGCCAGCAGCGTAGGGTCTAGCGGAGCCGAAGATGAGCAGTTCTTC.

This clonotype turned up a few times. CDR3 sequence: CASSRFGAQSTDTQYF. The CDR3 DNA reads as TGTGCCAGCAGTAGGTTCGGGGCCCAAAGCACAGATACGCAGTATTTT. This chain connects TRBV12-3 or TRBV12-4 to TRBJ2-3, with D tentatively TRBD1 or TRBD2 (5 bases each). V lost 5 bases, J lost 0 bases, and 15 bases lay in between. The CDR3 length is 16 residues.

This clonotype was seen a handful of times. The chain has TRBV7-9 and TRBJ2-5; D is ambiguous. This CDR3 contains 11 residues. In germline, CDR1 is SEHNR, CDR2 FQNEAQ (reference sequence). V shed 3 bases and J shed 4 bases, with 3 bases lying between them. CDR3 region: CASSFRETQYF. The CDR3 DNA reads as TGTGCCAGCAGCTTCAGAGAGACCCAGTACTTC.

This clonotype was seen a handful of times. The CDR3 region is CASSLPGQGSNGELFF. In DNA form, the CDR3 reads TGTGCCAGCAGCTTACCGGGACAGGGGTCGAACGGGGAGCTGTTTTTT. The J gene is TRBJ2-2, the V gene TRBV7-9; 10 bases map to TRBD1. This CDR3 comprises 16 residues. The V gene end was trimmed by 2 bases and the J gene end by 7 bases; junction bases not matched to a gene: 7. CDR1 and CDR2 (germline): SEHNR, FQNEAQ (reference sequence).

This clonotype was counted only a few times. This chain joins TRBV27 and TRBJ2-3; 7 nucleotides line up with TRBD2. CDR1 is MNHEY and CDR2 is SMNVEV in the germline V gene (reference sequence). The V and J ends lost 7 bases and 0 bases, in that order; junction bases with no gene match: 4. The CDR3 is 14 amino acids. The CDR3 DNA sequence: TGTGCCAGCACTCATAGCGGGAGCACAGATACGCAGTATTTT. Encoded protein: CASTHSGSTDTQYF.

This clonotype was detected a few times. The chain employs TRBV15 and TRBJ2-1; the match to TRBD2 covers 10 bases. This CDR3 comprises 18 residues. Looked up from germline, CDR1 is LNHNV and CDR2 is YYDKDF (reference sequence). The V segment lost 3 bases and the J segment 7 bases; nucleotides outside the gene matches: 15. CDR3 loop: CATSSGWEREGPGNEQFF. The CDR3 DNA follows: TGTGCCACCAGCAGTGGCTGGGAGCGGGAGGGCCCGGGGAATGAGCAGTTCTTC. Full variable domain (remainder filled in from reference TRBV15 and TRBJ2-1): DAMVIQNPRYQVTQFGKPVTLSCSQTLNHNVMYWYQQKSSQAPKLLFHYYDKDFNNEADTPDNFQSRRPNTSFCFLDIRSPGLGDTAMYLCATSSGWEREGPGNEQFFGPGTRLTVL.

This clonotype showed up just a few times. The rearrangement joins TRBV7-9 to TRBJ1-1, with 9 bases aligning to TRBD1. Trimming cost V 10 bases and J 5 bases; bases outside gene matches: 5. Germline loops: CDR1 SEHNR, CDR2 FQNEAQ (reference sequence). The CDR3 has 12 amino acids. In DNA form, the CDR3 reads TGTGCCATCGACAGGGGGGGAACTGAAGCTTTCTTT. It encodes CAIDRGGTEAFF.

The V call is TRBV24-1, the J call TRBJ2-7, with a tentative D call TRBD2 (6 bases). CDR1 is KGHDR, CDR2 SFDVKD, per germline. This CDR3 has 14 amino acids. V was shortened by 4 bases and J by 6 bases, with 15 bases between the two germline ends. The CDR3 region has the DNA TGTGCCACCAGTGAACGGGGGACCGGGGGCGAGCAGTACTTC. Translating it yields CATSERGTGGEQYF.